What follows are 4 T cell receptor beta chains derived from one specimen sequenced in a study of blood T cell repertoires in COVID-19. Only in-frame clones appear in the TCRdb table, and some are missing; sequencing was by immunoSEQ multiplex PCR. Of 73,000 or so clones listed, about 91% were seen once; the top ten hold around 13%. What was sequenced was peripheral blood. These receptors originate from a human donor with active COVID-19. The donor label of this sample is uncertain.

The chain combines TRBV9 with TRBJ1-6; a possible D gene is TRBD1 (6 bases). This CDR3 is built from 14 residues. The germline V and J ends were trimmed by 3 bases and 7 bases, with 11 bases remaining between them. Per germline, CDR1 SGDLS and CDR2 YYNGEE. Written as DNA, the CDR3 is TGTGCCAGCAGCGGACGGACAGACAATTCACCCCTCCACTTT. Translation: CASSGRTDNSPLHF.

The chain combines TRBV4-3 with TRBJ2-1, with D unresolved. Trimming took off 0 bases at V and 4 bases at J, with 13 bases between the two ends. CDR3 length: 16 residues. Germline values: CDR1 LGHNA, CDR2 YSLEER. This chain's CDR3 is CASSQETAALYNEQFF. The CDR3, as DNA: TGCGCCAGCAGCCAAGAAACAGCAGCCCTATACAATGAGCAGTTCTTC.

The chain is built from TRBV24-1 and TRBJ2-7; 8 bases are a match to TRBD1. CDR3 length: 14 residues. Germline-derived CDR1 and CDR2 are KGHDR and SFDVKD. V gave up 2 bases and J gave up 2 bases; unmatched junction bases: 1. DNA of the CDR3: TGTGCCACCAGTGATTCGGACAGGGCCTACGAGCAGTACTTC. This gives the protein CATSDSDRAYEQYF.

This clone was detected once. V and J are TRBV7-2 and TRBJ1-3; TRBD1 agrees at 9 bases. The CDR3 has 13 amino acids. V dropped 5 bases and J dropped 7; count of bases not matched to a gene: 3. Looked up from germline, CDR1 is SGHTA and CDR2 is FQGNSA. The CDR3 here is CASSPTGGNTIYF. The CDR3 DNA is TGTGCCAGCAGCCCCACAGGGGGCAACACCATATATTTT. The full variable domain, its missing parts supplied by reference TRBV7-2 and TRBJ1-3, is GAGVSQSPSNKVTEKGKDVELRCDPISGHTALYWYRQSLGQGLEFLIYFQGNSAPDKSGLPSDRFSAERTGGSVSTLTIQRTQQEDSAVYLCASSPTGGNTIYFGEGSWLTVV.